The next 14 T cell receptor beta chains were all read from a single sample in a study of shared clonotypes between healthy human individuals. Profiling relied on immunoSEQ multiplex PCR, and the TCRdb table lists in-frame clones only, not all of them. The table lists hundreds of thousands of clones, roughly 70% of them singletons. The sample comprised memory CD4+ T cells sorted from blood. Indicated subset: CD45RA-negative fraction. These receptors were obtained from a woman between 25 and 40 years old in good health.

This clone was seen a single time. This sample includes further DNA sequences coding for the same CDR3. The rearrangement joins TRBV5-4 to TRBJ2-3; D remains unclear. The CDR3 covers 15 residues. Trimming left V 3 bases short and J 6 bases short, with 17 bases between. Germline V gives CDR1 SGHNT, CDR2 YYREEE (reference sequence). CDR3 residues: CASSSPVGRADTQYF. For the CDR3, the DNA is TGTGCCAGCAGCTCGCCCGTTGGGCGTGCTGATACGCAGTATTTT.

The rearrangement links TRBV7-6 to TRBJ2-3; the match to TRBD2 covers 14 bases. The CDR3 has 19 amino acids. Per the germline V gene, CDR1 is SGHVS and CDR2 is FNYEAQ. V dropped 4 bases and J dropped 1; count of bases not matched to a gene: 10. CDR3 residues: CASSSGTSGRGGRTDTQYF. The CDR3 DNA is TGTGCCAGCAGCTCCGGGACTAGCGGGAGAGGGGGCCGCACAGATACGCAGTATTTT.

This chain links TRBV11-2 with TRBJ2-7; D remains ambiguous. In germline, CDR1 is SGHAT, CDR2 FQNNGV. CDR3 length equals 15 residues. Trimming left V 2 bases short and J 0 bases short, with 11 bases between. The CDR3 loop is CASSLIDKSSYEQYF. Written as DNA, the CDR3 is TGTGCCAGCAGCTTAATTGACAAGAGCTCCTACGAGCAGTACTTC.

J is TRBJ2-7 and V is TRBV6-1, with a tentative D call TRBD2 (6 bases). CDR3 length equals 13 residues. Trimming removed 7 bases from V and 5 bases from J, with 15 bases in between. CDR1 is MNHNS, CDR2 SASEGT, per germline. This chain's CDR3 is CASISLARHEQYF. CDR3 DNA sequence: TGTGCCAGCATTTCACTAGCTAGACACGAGCAGTACTTC.

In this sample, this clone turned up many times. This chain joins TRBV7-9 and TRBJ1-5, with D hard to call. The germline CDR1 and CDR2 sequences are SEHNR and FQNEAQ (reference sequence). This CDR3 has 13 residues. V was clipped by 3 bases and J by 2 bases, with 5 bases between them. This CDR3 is CASSFAGNQPQHF. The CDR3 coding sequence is TGTGCCAGCAGCTTTGCGGGCAATCAGCCCCAGCATTTT. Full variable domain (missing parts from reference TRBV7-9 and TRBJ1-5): DTGVSQNPRHKITKRGQNVTFRCDPISEHNRLYWYRQTLGQGPEFLTYFQNEAQLEKSRLLSDRFSAERPKGSFSTLEIQRTEQGDSAMYLCASSFAGNQPQHFGDGTRLSIL.

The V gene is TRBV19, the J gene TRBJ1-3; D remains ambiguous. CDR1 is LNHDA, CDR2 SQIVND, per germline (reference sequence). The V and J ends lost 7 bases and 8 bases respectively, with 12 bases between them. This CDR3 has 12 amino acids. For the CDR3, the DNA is TGTGCCAGTACCCTCGAGGGAGACACCATATATTTT. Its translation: CASTLEGDTIYF.

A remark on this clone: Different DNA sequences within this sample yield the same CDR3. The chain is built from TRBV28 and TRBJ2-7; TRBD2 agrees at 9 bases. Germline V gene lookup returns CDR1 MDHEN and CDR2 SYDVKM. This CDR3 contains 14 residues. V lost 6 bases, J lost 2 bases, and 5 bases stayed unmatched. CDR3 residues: CASRTSGPAYEQYF. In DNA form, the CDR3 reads TGTGCCAGCAGGACTAGCGGACCCGCCTACGAGCAGTACTTC.

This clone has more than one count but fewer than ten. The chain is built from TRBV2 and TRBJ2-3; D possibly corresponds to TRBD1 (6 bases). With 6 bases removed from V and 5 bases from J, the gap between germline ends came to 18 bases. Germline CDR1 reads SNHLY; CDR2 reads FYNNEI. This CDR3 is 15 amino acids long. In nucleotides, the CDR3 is TGTGCCAGCAGGCTACAGGGCGCTCGGGGAGATACGCAGTATTTT. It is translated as CASRLQGARGDTQYF.

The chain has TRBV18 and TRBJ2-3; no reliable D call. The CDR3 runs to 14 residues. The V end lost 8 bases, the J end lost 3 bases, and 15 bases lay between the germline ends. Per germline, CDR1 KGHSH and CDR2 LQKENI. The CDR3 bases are TGTGCCAGCACGGCCCGAGTAGGGACAGATACGCAGTATTTT. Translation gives CASTARVGTDTQYF.

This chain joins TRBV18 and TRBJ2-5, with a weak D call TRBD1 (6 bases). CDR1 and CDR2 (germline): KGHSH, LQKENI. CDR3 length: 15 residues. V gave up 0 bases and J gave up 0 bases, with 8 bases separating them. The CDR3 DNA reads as TGTGCCAGCTCACCACCCCGGACAGACCAAGAGACCCAGTACTTC. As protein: CASSPPRTDQETQYF.

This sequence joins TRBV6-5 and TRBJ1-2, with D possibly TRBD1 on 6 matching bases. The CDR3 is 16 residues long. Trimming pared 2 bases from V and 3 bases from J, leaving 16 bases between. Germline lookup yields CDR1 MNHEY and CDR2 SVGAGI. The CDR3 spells CASSYTMAGEDYGYTF. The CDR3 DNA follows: TGTGCCAGCAGTTACACGATGGCAGGGGAGGACTATGGCTACACCTTC.

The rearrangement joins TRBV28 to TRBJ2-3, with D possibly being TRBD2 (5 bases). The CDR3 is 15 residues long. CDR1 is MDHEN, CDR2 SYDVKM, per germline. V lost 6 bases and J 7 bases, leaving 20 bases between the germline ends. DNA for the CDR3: TGTGCCAGCAGCGCCGCGGGCACGGGGATGAATACGCAGTATTTT. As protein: CASSAAGTGMNTQYF. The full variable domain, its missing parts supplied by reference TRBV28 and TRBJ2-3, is DVKVTQSSRYLVKRTGEKVFLECVQDMDHENMFWYRQDPGLGLRLIYFSYDVKMKEKGDIPEGYSVSREKKERFSLILESASTNQTSMYLCASSAAGTGMNTQYFGPGTRLTVL.

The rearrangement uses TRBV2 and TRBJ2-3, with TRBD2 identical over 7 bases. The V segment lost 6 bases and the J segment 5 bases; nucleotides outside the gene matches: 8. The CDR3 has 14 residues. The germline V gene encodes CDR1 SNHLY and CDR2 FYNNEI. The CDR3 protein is CASSGLVGGDTQYF. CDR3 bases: TGTGCCAGCAGCGGACTAGTCGGGGGAGATACGCAGTATTTT.

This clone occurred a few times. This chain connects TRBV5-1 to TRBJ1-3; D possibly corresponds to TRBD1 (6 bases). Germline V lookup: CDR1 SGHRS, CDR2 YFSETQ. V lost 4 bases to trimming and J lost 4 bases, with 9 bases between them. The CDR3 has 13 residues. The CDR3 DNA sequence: TGCGCCAGCAGCACCGGACAGGGAAACACCATATATTTT. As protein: CASSTGQGNTIYF.